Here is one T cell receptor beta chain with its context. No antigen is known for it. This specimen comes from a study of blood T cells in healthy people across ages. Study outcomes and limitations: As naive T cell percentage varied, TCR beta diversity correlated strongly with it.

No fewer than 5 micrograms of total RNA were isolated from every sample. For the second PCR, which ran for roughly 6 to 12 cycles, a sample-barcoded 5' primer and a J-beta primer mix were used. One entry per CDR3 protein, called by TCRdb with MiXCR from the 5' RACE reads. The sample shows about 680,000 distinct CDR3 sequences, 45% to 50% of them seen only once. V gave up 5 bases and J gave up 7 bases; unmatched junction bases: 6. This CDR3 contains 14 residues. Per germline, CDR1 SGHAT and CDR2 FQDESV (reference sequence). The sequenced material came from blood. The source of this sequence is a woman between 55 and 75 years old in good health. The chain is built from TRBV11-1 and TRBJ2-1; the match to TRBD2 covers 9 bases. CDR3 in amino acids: CASSPTTSGNEQFF. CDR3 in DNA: TGTGCCAGCAGCCCCACGACTAGCGGTAATGAGCAGTTCTTC.